This is a list of T cell receptor beta chains from one sample in a study of shared clonotypes between healthy human individuals. Assay: immunoSEQ multiplex PCR; the TCRdb copy retains only in-frame clones and omits some. The sample carries 500,000 to 550,000 clones, more than 95% recorded once. Sequencing used naive CD4+ T cells sorted from blood. The receptors derive from a woman between 25 and 40 years old in good health. Each CDR3 is given without its conserved first and last residue.

J: TRBJ2-3
V: TRBV21-1
CDR3: ASSKYPDTQY

J: TRBJ1-4
V: TRBV19
CDR3: ASRGQGGEKLF

J: TRBJ2-1
V: TRBV5-1
CDR3: ASSLGGSRGNEQF

J: TRBJ1-5
V: TRBV5-4
CDR3: ASSSGGTSNQPQH

J: TRBJ1-5
V: TRBV5-8
CDR3: ASSSYPGQQTRPQH

J: TRBJ1-1
V: TRBV11-2
CDR3: ASSPQANTEAF

J: TRBJ2-2
V: TRBV10-1
CDR3: ASRHKQGANGELF

J: TRBJ2-3
V: TRBV11-2
CDR3: ASSLGGLAGTDTQY

J: TRBJ2-1
V: TRBV5-4
CDR3: ASSLAGYEQF

J: TRBJ2-7
V: TRBV18
CDR3: ASSPADRGPYEQY

J: TRBJ2-1
V: TRBV2
CDR3: ASSSGTYNEQF

J: TRBJ1-2
V: TRBV19
CDR3: ASSSSTVSYGYT

J: TRBJ1-5
V: TRBV30
CDR3: AWAMGDRQPQH

J: TRBJ2-7
V: TRBV7-9
CDR3: ASSTTTENYEQY